This T cell receptor (beta chain) emerged from a study of Ad26.COV2.S vaccination and SARS-CoV-2 variants. Study context: The donor belonged to the COV1001 Ad26.COV2.S trial arm. Whole-study findings and limits: It was reported that spike-specific CD8+ and CD4+ T cell responses were substantially broad after vaccination.

This clone was observed once. The antigen is not known. Treatment reported: some 20 received Ad26.COV2.S at low or high dose, single or two shots; roughly 5 received placebo; per-sample allocation not given. Material that was analyzed had been drawn on day 63 after the first vaccine or placebo injection. Donation was by an adult aged 18-55 years who was in Boston. Sequencing was performed with immunoSEQ multiplex PCR; in TCRdb, only in-frame clones are kept and a portion is missing. Altogether over 400,000 clones are present, about 92% being singletons, with the ten largest covering more than 1.5%. The specimen was peripheral blood, collected in a trial of Ad26.COV2.S vaccine versus placebo. The sequence was collected from a person aged 18 to 65 who received the Ad26.COV2.S COVID-19 vaccine or a placebo.

CDR3 coding DNA: TGTGCCAGCAGATCACCGGGGACAGGCCTCTCCCGGGACACTGAAGCTTTCTTT. Its translation is CASRSPGTGLSRDTEAFF. This chain connects TRBV25-1 to TRBJ1-1; 8 nucleotides agree with TRBD1. CDR3 length equals 18 residues. Germline CDR1 and CDR2: MGHDK and SYGVNS. The trim removed 6 bases at V and 3 bases at J, leaving 18 bases unmatched.